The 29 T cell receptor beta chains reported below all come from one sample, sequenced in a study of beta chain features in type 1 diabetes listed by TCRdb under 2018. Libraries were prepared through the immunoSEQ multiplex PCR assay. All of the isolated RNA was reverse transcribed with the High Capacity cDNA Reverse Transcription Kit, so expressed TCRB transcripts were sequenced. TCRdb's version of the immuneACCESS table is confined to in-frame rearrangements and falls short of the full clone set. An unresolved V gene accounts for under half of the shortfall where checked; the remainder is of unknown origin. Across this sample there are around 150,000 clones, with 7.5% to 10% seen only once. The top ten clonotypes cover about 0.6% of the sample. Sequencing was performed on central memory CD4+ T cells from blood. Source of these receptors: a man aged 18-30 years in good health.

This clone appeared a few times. Here the CDR3 reads CASSLRDRGPYEQYF. CDR3 coding DNA: TGCGCCAGCAGCCTCCGGGACAGGGGTCCCTACGAGCAGTACTTC. The chain couples TRBV4-3 to TRBJ2-7; 10 bases are shared with TRBD1. Germline V CDR1 and CDR2: LGHNA, YSLEER. V gave up 4 bases and J gave up 2 bases; unmatched junction bases: 5. The CDR3 loop spans 15 amino acids.

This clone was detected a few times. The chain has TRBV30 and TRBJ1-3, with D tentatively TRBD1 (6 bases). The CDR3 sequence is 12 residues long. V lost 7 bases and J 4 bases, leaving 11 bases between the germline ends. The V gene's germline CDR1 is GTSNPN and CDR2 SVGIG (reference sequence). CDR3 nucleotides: TGTGCCTTAAGGACAGACGGAAACACCATATATTTT. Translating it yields CALRTDGNTIYF.

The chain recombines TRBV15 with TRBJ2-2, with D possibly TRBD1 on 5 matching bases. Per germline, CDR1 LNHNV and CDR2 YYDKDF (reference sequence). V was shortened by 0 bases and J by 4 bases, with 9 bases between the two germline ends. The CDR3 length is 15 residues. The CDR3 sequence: CATSRDSGFTGELFF. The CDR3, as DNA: TGTGCCACCAGCAGAGATTCAGGGTTCACCGGGGAGCTGTTTTTT.

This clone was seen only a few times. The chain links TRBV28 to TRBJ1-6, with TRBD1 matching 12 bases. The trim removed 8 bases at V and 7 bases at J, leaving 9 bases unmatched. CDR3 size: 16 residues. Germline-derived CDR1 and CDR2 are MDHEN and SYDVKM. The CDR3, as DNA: TGTGCCAGCGGGACAGGGGGCAACAGGCGGAATTCACCCCTCCACTTT. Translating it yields CASGTGGNRRNSPLHF.

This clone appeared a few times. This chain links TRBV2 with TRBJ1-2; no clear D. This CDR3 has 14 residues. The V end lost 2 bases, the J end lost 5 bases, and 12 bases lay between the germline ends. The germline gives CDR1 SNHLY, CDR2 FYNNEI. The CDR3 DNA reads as TGTGCCAGCAGTGAAAATTGGGGAGAGTATGGCTACACCTTC. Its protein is CASSENWGEYGYTF.

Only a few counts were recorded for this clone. CDR3 residues: CASSFTGQGDEKLFF. CDR3 bases: TGTGCCAGCAGCTTCACGGGACAGGGAGATGAAAAACTGTTTTTT. This sequence joins TRBV11-2 and TRBJ1-4, with 9 bases that match TRBD1. Germline V gene data show CDR1 as SGHAT and CDR2 as FQNNGV. After removal of 3 bases from V and 6 bases from J, the junction contained 5 bases not matched to a gene. The CDR3 extends over 15 amino acids.

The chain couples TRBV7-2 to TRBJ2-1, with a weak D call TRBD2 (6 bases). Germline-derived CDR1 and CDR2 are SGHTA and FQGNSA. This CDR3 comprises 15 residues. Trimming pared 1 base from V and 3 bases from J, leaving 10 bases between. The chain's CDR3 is CASSLGAGNYNEQFF. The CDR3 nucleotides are TGTGCCAGCAGCTTAGGAGCGGGCAACTACAATGAGCAGTTCTTC.

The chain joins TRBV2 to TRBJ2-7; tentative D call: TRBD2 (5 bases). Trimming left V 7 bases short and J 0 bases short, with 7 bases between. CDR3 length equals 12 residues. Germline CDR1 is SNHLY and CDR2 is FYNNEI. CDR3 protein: CASIRDSYEQYF. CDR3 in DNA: TGTGCCAGCATTCGGGACTCCTACGAGCAGTACTTC. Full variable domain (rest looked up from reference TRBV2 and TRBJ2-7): EPEVTQTPSHQVTQMGQEVILRCVPISNHLYFYWYRQILGQKVEFLVSFYNNEISEKSEIFDDQFSVERPDGSNFTLKIRSTKLEDSAMYFCASIRDSYEQYFGPGTRLTVT.

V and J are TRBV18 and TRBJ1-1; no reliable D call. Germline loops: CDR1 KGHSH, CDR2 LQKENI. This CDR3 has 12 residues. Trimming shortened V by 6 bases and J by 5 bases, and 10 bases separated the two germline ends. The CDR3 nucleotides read TGTGCCAGCTCCGGACTTGGGACTGAAGCTTTCTTT. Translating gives CASSGLGTEAFF.

The CDR3 DNA sequence: TGTGCCAGCAGTGCCGACAGGCAAGCCACCCAGTACTTC. This sequence encodes CASSADRQATQYF. The genes are TRBV2 and TRBJ2-5, with D perhaps matching TRBD1 (6 bases). Trimming took off 4 bases at V and 8 bases at J, with 14 bases between the two ends. Germline CDR1 is SNHLY and CDR2 is FYNNEI. There are 13 residues in the CDR3. The whole variable domain, remainder taken from reference TRBV2 and TRBJ2-5, is EPEVTQTPSHQVTQMGQEVILRCVPISNHLYFYWYRQILGQKVEFLVSFYNNEISEKSEIFDDQFSVERPDGSNFTLKIRSTKLEDSAMYFCASSADRQATQYFGPGTRLLVL.

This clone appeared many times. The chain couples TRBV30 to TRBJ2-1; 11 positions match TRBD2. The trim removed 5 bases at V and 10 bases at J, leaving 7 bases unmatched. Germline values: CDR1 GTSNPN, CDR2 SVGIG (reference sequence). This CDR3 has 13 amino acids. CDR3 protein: CAWERLAGNEQFF. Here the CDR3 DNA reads TGTGCCTGGGAAAGACTAGCGGGGAACGAGCAGTTCTTC.

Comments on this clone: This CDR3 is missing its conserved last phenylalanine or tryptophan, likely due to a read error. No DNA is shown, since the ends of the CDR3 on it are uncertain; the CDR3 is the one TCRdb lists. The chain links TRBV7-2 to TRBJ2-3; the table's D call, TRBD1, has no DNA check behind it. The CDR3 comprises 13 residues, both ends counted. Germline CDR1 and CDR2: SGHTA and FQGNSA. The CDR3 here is CASSPRGRRDTQY.

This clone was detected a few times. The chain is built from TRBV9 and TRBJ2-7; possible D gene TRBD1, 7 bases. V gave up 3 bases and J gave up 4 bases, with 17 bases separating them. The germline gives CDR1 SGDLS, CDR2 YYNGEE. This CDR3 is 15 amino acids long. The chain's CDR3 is CASSGGLEGAYEQYF. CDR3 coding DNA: TGTGCCAGCAGCGGGGGTTTGGAGGGGGCGTACGAGCAGTACTTC.

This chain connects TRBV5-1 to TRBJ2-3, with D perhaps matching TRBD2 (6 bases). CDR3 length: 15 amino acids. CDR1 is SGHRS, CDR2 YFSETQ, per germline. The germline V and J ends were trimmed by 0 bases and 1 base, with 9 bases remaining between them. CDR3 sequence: CASSLGGAGTDTQYF. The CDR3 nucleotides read TGCGCCAGCAGCTTGGGCGGGGCTGGCACAGATACGCAGTATTTT.

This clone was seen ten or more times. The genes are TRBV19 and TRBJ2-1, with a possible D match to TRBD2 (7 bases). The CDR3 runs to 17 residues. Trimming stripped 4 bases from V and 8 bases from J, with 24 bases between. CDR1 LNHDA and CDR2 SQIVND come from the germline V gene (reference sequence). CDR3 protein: CASSSVGGPRGFDEQFF. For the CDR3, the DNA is TGTGCCAGTAGTAGTGTCGGGGGGCCGCGGGGGTTTGATGAGCAGTTCTTC.

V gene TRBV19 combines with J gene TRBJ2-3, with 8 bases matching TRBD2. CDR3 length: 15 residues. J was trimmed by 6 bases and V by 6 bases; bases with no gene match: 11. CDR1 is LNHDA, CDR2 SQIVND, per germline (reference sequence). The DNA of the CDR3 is TGTGCCAGTAGCCACCGTAGCGGGGTGGGGGATACGCAGTATTTT. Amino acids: CASSHRSGVGDTQYF.

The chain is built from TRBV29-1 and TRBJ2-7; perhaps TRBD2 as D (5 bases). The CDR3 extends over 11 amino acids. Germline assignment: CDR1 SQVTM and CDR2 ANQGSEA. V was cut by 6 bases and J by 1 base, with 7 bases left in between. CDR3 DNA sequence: TGCAGCGTGACTACTTCCTACGAGCAGTACTTC. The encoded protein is CSVTTSYEQYF.

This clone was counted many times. CDR3 nucleotides: TGCAGCGCCGACGTCGGGACAGGACGCGAGCAGTACTTC. Protein product: CSADVGTGREQYF. The chain uses TRBV29-1 and TRBJ2-7, with 8 bases fitting TRBD1. Germline CDR1 is SQVTM and CDR2 is ANQGSEA. J lost 6 bases, V lost 7 bases, and 11 bases had no gene match. There are 13 residues in the CDR3.

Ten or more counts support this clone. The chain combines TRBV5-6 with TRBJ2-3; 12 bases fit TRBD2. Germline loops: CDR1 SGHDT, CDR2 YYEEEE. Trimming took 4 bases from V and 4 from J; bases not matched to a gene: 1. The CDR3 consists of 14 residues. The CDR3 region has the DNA TGTGCCAGCAGCGCTAGCGGGGGGGCAGATACGCAGTATTTT. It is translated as CASSASGGADTQYF.

The CDR3 DNA sequence: TGTGCCAGCAGCTTGAATTCAGGATCACTCATACGTGGTACGCAGTATTTT. Protein sequence: CASSLNSGSLIRGTQYF. The V call is TRBV13, the J call TRBJ2-3, with unresolved D. V lost 3 bases and J 8 bases, leaving 24 bases between the germline ends. Germline V lookup: CDR1 PRHDT, CDR2 FYEKMQ (reference sequence). CDR3 size: 17 residues.

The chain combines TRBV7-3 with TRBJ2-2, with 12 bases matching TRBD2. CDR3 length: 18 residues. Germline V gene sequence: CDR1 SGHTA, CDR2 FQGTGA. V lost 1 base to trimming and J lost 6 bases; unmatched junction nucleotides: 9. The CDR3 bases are TGTGCCAGCAGCTTAAACCCCTCTAGCGGGAGGGTATCCGGGGAGCTGTTTTTT. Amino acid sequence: CASSLNPSSGRVSGELFF.

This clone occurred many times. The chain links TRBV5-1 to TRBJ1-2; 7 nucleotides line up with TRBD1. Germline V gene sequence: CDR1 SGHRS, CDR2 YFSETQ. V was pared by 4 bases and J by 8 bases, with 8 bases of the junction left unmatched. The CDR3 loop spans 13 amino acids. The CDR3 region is CASSQIRQGGYTF. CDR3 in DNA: TGCGCCAGCAGCCAAATTCGACAGGGCGGCTACACCTTC.

This CDR3 reads CASSHGQLLHYEQYF. The CDR3 bases are TGTGCCAGCAGCCATGGACAGTTGCTCCACTACGAGCAGTACTTC. The V gene is TRBV5-6, the J gene TRBJ2-7; a weak D match, TRBD1 (6 bases). V was pared by 4 bases and J by 3 bases, with 17 bases between. The germline V gene has CDR1 SGHDT and CDR2 YYEEEE. The CDR3 has 15 amino acids.

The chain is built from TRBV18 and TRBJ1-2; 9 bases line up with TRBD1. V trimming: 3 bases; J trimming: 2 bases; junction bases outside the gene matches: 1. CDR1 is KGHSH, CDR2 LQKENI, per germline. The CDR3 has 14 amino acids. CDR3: CASSPDRGNYGYTF. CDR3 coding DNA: TGTGCCAGCTCACCCGACAGGGGGAACTATGGCTACACCTTC.

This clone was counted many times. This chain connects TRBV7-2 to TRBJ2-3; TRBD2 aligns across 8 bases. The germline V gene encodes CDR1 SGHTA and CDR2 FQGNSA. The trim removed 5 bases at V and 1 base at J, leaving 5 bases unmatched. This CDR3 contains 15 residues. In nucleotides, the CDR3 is TGTGCCAGCAGCCAGCTTAGCGGGGGCACAGATACGCAGTATTTT. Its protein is CASSQLSGGTDTQYF. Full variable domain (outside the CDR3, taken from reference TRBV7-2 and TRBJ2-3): GAGVSQSPSNKVTEKGKDVELRCDPISGHTALYWYRQSLGQGLEFLIYFQGNSAPDKSGLPSDRFSAERTGGSVSTLTIQRTQQEDSAVYLCASSQLSGGTDTQYFGPGTRLTVL.

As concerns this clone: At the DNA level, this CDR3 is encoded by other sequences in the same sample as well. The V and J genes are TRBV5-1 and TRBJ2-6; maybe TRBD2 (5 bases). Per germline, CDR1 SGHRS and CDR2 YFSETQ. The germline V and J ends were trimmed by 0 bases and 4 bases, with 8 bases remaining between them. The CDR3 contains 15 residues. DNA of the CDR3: TGCGCCAGCAGCTTGGGAGGGCCCGGGGCCAACGTCCTGACTTTC. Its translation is CASSLGGPGANVLTF.

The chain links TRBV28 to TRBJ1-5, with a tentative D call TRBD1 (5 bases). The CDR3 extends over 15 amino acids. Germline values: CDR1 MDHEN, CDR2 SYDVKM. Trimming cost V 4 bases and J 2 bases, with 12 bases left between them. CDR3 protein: CASSSRGGRNQPQHF. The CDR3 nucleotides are TGTGCCAGCAGTTCCCGGGGGGGACGCAATCAGCCCCAGCATTTT.

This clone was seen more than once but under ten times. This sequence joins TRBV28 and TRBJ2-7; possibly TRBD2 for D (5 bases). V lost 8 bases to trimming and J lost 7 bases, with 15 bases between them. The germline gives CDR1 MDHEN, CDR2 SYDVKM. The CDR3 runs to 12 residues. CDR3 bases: TGTGCCAGCGCGCGGGCCCGCTGGGAGCAGTACTTC. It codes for CASARARWEQYF.

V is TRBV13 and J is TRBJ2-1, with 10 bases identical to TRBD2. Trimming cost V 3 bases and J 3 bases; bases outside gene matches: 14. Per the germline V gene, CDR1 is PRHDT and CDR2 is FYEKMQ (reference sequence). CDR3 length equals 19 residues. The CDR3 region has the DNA TGTGCCAGCAGCTTGATTTGGCTAGCGGGAGATCGGGACTACAATGAGCAGTTCTTC. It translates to CASSLIWLAGDRDYNEQFF.